This T cell receptor (beta chain) was sequenced during a study of T cell repertoires in cytomegalovirus infection. TCRdb re-called the reads through MiXCR, storing one row per CDR3 protein. The sample has about 130,000 distinct CDR3 sequences, almost 9% seen once. Whole-study findings and limits: What dominated the ex vivo response were HLA-C-restricted CMV-specific TCR beta clonotypes.

Comment on this clonotype: The antigen is not known.

Unmatched junction bases numbered 8, after V lost 4 bases and J lost 4 bases. The CDR3 consists of 14 residues. The germline V gene has CDR1 SQVTM and CDR2 ANQGSEA. This receptor was taken from a human donor in good health (CMV status not recorded). Some clones in this sample may be carry-over from other donors' samples. The sequencing input was PBMCs. The chain uses TRBV29-1 and TRBJ2-3; TRBD1 aligns across 7 bases. The CDR3 DNA is TGCAGCGTTGGACAGGGCAAGGGGGCAGATACGCAGTATTTT. Translating gives CSVGQGKGADTQYF.